A selection of T cell receptor beta chains follows, all from one sample in a study of cytomegalovirus exposure and HLA in healthy donors. Generated by immunoSEQ multiplex PCR, the TCRdb table keeps only in-frame clones and is missing some. In the table there are roughly 220,000 clones, approximately 70% of which are singletons. Specimen: PBMCs. The receptors shown here come from a middle-aged man in good health and CMV-seropositive. Each CDR3 is given with its conserved first and last residue. A D gene is named only where the DNA matches it firmly. The size entry is marked missing in some rows and otherwise reads once, few, many or a size class.

D	J	size	V	DNA	CDR3
-	TRBJ1-1	-	TRBV10-1	TGCGCCAGCAGTGTTTGGAGGATGAACACTGAAGCTTTCTTT	CASSVWRMNTEAFF
-	TRBJ2-3	-	TRBV25-1	TGTGCCAGCAGCTACCTCGATACGCAGTATTTT	CASSYLDTQYF
TRBD1	TRBJ2-5	once	TRBV6-1	TGTGCCAGCTCGGCTCGGGACAGTAAAGAGACCCAGTACTTC	CASSARDSKETQYF
TRBD1	TRBJ2-5	few	TRBV5-1	TGCGCCAGCAGCTTCCCCGGGACAGGGCGTTTTGGAGAGACCCAGTACTTC	CASSFPGTGRFGETQYF
TRBD1	TRBJ2-7	-	TRBV6-1	TGTGCCAGCAGTGTAGGGGGACAGCGCTACGAGCAGTACTTC	CASSVGGQRYEQYF
-	TRBJ1-2	once	TRBV10-3	TGTGCCATCAGTGATACTTTACAGGGAACGGCCCTCAATGGCTACACCTTC	CAISDTLQGTALNGYTF
-	TRBJ2-3	few	TRBV6-4	TGTGCCAGCAGTGACTCGAGGGGCACAGATACGCAGTATTTT	CASSDSRGTDTQYF
-	TRBJ1-3	-	TRBV6-4	TGTGCCAGCAGTGACTCAGGGGATAAAGGAAACACCATATATTTT	CASSDSGDKGNTIYF
-	TRBJ2-1	-	TRBV29-1	TGCAGCGGCCAGGGGTGGGACTACAATGAGCAGTTCTTC	CSGQGWDYNEQFF
-	TRBJ2-3	-	TRBV2	TGTGCCAGCATACCGGGGTACCTTTACGGGTCTGCCACAGATACGCAGTATTTT	CASIPGYLYGSATDTQYF
TRBD2	TRBJ2-5	-	TRBV10-3	TGTGCCACCGGACTAGCGGGGCCCCAAGAGACCCAGTACTTC	CATGLAGPQETQYF
TRBD1	TRBJ1-2	few	TRBV10-3	TGTGCCATGGCACAGGGGGGTGGCTACACCTTC	CAMAQGGGYTF
-	TRBJ2-7	once	TRBV9	TGTGCCAGCAGCTTGGACGGCCGGGGGTACGAGCAGTACTTC	CASSLDGRGYEQYF
TRBD1	TRBJ1-6	-	TRBV28	TGTGCCAGCAGTTTCCGGGACAGGCCCATCTCACCCCTCCACTTT	CASSFRDRPISPLHF
-	TRBJ1-2	-	TRBV5-1	TGCGCCAGCAGCCCGGAGGGCGTCCTCTATGGCTACACCTTC	CASSPEGVLYGYTF
-	TRBJ1-3	once	TRBV15	TGTGCCACCAGCAGAGATATTGCAGGTGGAAACACCATATATTTT	CATSRDIAGGNTIYF
TRBD2	TRBJ2-1	-	TRBV9	TGTGCCAGCAGCGTTCTAGCGGGGAGTTACAATGAGCAGTTCTTC	CASSVLAGSYNEQFF
TRBD1	TRBJ1-2	-	TRBV6-5	TGTGCCAGCAGTTACCCCGACAGGGGTGACTATGGCTACACCTTC	CASSYPDRGDYGYTF
TRBD2	TRBJ2-3	-	TRBV19	TGTGCCACCCTCGGGCTAGCGGGGGGGCCCTACGCAGATACGCAGTATTTT	CATLGLAGGPYADTQYF
TRBD1	TRBJ2-5	-	TRBV15	TGTGCCACCAGCACCGGGACAGGGGGCCTCCAAGAGACCCAGTACTTC	CATSTGTGGLQETQYF
TRBD1	TRBJ2-6	-	TRBV6-6	TGTGCCAGCAGTTACTCGACAGGGGTCGGGGCCAACGTCCTGACTTTC	CASSYSTGVGANVLTF
TRBD2	TRBJ2-3	-	TRBV6-5	TGTGCCAGCAGTTCGAGACTAGCGGGGGGGCCAGATACGCAGTATTTT	CASSSRLAGGPDTQYF
-	TRBJ2-5	-	TRBV5-4	TGTGCCAGCAGCTTGGTTTCCAGAACGTACCAAGAGACCCAGTACTTC	CASSLVSRTYQETQYF
TRBD2	TRBJ2-1	-	TRBV5-1	TGCGCCAGCAGCATCCTACTAGCGGGGGGGCCACATGAGCAGTTCTTC	CASSILLAGGPHEQFF
TRBD1	TRBJ1-6	-	TRBV19	TGTGCCAGTAGTTCCTGGACAGGAGGGAGCTACTATAATTCACCCCTCCACTTT	CASSSWTGGSYYNSPLHF
TRBD1	TRBJ1-1	-	TRBV29-1	TGCAGCGTCCCTAAATACCCCGGGACAGGGGTGGAAGCTTTCTTT	CSVPKYPGTGVEAFF
TRBD2	TRBJ2-3	-	TRBV5-1	TGCGCCAGCAGCTTCGGATGGGAGGGGACAGATACGCAGTATTTT	CASSFGWEGTDTQYF
TRBD2	TRBJ2-7	once	TRBV4-1	TGCGCCAGCAGCCAGAAGCCCCCCGGGACTAGTGAGTTCTACGAGCAGTACTTC	CASSQKPPGTSEFYEQYF
-	TRBJ2-1	once	TRBV2	TGTGCCAGCAGTGAGGGGCGGGGTAGCAATGAGCAGTTCTTC	CASSEGRGSNEQFF
-	TRBJ1-6	-	TRBV27	TGTGCCAGCAGTTTTCAGGGGTCACCCCTCCACTTT	CASSFQGSPLHF
TRBD1	TRBJ2-1	-	TRBV28	TGTGCCAGCAGTTTATTAGGGGGCGGTGAGCAGTTCTTC	CASSLLGGGEQFF
-	TRBJ1-5	-	TRBV6-6	TGTGCCAGCAAAAAACAGGTCCGGGATCAGCCCCAGCATTTT	CASKKQVRDQPQHF
-	TRBJ2-6	few	TRBV7-9	TGTGCCAGCAGCCGGACAGTTCAATCTGGGGCCAACGTCCTGACTTTC	CASSRTVQSGANVLTF
TRBD1	TRBJ2-7	-	TRBV15	TGTGCCACCAGCAGTTCCGCACCCTGGACAGGGGGCTACGAGCAGTACTTC	CATSSSAPWTGGYEQYF
-	TRBJ2-5	-	TRBV7-2	TGTGCCAGCAGCTCAACGGGGTACCTGGGGGAGACCCAGTACTTC	CASSSTGYLGETQYF
-	TRBJ1-6	-	TRBV6-5	TGTGCCAGCAGTTACACGGCAGGGGCTGGGGATTCACCCCTCCACTTT	CASSYTAGAGDSPLHF
-	TRBJ2-1	-	TRBV19	TGTGCCAGTAGCTTTAGGGACTGGGGGAATGAGCAGTTCTTC	CASSFRDWGNEQFF
-	TRBJ1-5	-	TRBV2	TGTGCCAGCAGTGAATCTTCATGGGGGCACGATCAGCCCCAGCATTTT	CASSESSWGHDQPQHF
-	TRBJ2-7	-	TRBV5-8	TGTGCCAGCAGCCCGGGGGAAACCTACGAGCAGTACTTC	CASSPGETYEQYF
-	TRBJ1-4	-	TRBV23-1	TGCGCCAGCAGCTTCCTAGGGGGGGGTGCAACTAATGAAAAACTGTTTTTT	CASSFLGGGATNEKLFF
-	TRBJ1-2	-	TRBV9	TGTGCCAGCGGTGGGGCAGGGCCCTATGGCTACACCTTC	CASGGAGPYGYTF
TRBD1	TRBJ1-1	few	TRBV7-9	TGTGCCAGCAGCACCCGACAGGGGACGGAGGCGATGAACACTGAAGCTTTCTTT	CASSTRQGTEAMNTEAFF
TRBD1	TRBJ2-6	-	TRBV7-2	TGTGCCAGCAGCTTAAGGGGGCAGAGCTCTGGGGCCAACGTCCTGACTTTC	CASSLRGQSSGANVLTF
TRBD1	TRBJ2-7	-	TRBV5-4	TGTGCCAGCAGCTTGGGCGGGACAGGGCATCGTTACGAGCAGTACTTC	CASSLGGTGHRYEQYF
-	TRBJ1-2	-	TRBV4-3	TGCGCCAGCAGCCAAGTGGGCCCCAGCCACTATGGCTACACCTTC	CASSQVGPSHYGYTF
-	TRBJ2-7	-	TRBV6-6	TGTGCCAGCAAAAGAAATGGGGCTGACCCCTACGAGCAGTACTTC	CASKRNGADPYEQYF
TRBD1	TRBJ1-6	-	TRBV5-1	TGCGCCAGCAGCACCACAGGGGATAATTCACCCCTCCACTTT	CASSTTGDNSPLHF
TRBD1	TRBJ2-7	-	TRBV5-4	TGTGCCAGCAGCTCCGGGACAGGCGCCTACGAGCAGTACTTC	CASSSGTGAYEQYF
-	TRBJ1-4	-	TRBV6-5	TGTGCCAGCAGTTACGGCGACAGGCGGCGGGAAAAACTGTTTTTT	CASSYGDRRREKLFF
TRBD1	TRBJ1-3	few	TRBV5-4	TGTGCCAGCAGCTTAAGGACAGGGGATGGAAACACCATATATTTT	CASSLRTGDGNTIYF
-	TRBJ2-1	-	TRBV11-2	TGTGCCAGCAGCCACCGAGGGTCCCGCTCCTACAATGAGCAGTTCTTC	CASSHRGSRSYNEQFF
-	TRBJ1-2	-	TRBV7-2	TGTGCCAGCAGCTTATGGGGGCAGGGAAAGGGCTACACCTTC	CASSLWGQGKGYTF
-	TRBJ1-2	-	TRBV6-1	TGTGCCAGCATCCCATTGCTGGCGGGTAACTATGGCTACACCTTC	CASIPLLAGNYGYTF
TRBD2	TRBJ2-3	-	TRBV10-1	TGCGCCAGCAGTCGGACTAGCGGGGGCACAGATACGCAGTATTTT	CASSRTSGGTDTQYF
TRBD1	TRBJ1-4	-	TRBV25-1	TGTGCCAGCAGTGAAGACAGGGGTACCGGTAACGAAAAACTGTTTTTT	CASSEDRGTGNEKLFF
-	TRBJ1-2	few	TRBV2	TGTGCCAGCAGCGGGGAGGTCCTGAGTGGCTACACCTTC	CASSGEVLSGYTF
-	TRBJ2-5	-	TRBV7-2	TGTGCCAGCAGCTTGACAGGCTTGGGGGAGACCCAGTACTTC	CASSLTGLGETQYF